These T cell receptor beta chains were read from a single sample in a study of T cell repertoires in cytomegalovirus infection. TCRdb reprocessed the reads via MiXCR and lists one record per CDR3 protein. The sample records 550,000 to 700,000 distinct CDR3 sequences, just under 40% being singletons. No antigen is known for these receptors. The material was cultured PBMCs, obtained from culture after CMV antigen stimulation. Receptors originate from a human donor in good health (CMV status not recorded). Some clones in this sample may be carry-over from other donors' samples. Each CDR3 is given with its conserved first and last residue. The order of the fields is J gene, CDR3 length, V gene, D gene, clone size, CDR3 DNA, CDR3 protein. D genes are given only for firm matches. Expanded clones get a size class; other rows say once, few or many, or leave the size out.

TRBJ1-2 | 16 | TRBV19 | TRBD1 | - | TGTGCCAGTAGTTTCGACAGGGGCGGGATCAACTATGGCTACACCTTC | CASSFDRGGINYGYTF
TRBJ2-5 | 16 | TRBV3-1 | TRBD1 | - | TGTGCCAGCAGCCCCCGGAGGACAGGGAGACAAGAGACCCAGTACTTC | CASSPRRTGRQETQYF
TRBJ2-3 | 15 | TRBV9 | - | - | TGTGCCAGCAGCGTACGGGGCGGGTCCACAGATACGCAGTATTTT | CASSVRGGSTDTQYF
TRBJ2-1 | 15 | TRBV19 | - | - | TGTGCCAGTAGTATGGCAGGGTCGTCCTACAATGAGCAGTTCTTC | CASSMAGSSYNEQFF
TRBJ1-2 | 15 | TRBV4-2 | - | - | TGTGCCAGCAGCCACAGAGGGGGAACGAACTATGGCTACACCTTC | CASSHRGGTNYGYTF
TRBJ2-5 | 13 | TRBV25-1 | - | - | TGTGCCAGCAACCCAATCGGGGTGGAGACCCAGTACTTC | CASNPIGVETQYF
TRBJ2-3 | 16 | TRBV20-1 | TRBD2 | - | TGCAGTGCTAGAACCGGCCTAGCGGGGAACACAGATACGCAGTATTTT | CSARTGLAGNTDTQYF
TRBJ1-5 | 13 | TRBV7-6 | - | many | TGTGCCAGCAGCTTAGGGGCAAACCAGCCCCAGCATTTT | CASSLGANQPQHF
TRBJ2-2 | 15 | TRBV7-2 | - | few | TGTGCCAGCAGCTCTGGCCCCACACGAACCGGGGAGCTGTTTTTT | CASSSGPTRTGELFF
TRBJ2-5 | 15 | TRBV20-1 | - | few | TGCAGTGCTAGAGATCAGTGGCGGAGACAAGAGACCCAGTACTTC | CSARDQWRRQETQYF
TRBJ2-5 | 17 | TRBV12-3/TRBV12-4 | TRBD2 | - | TGTGCCAGCAGCACGTTTAAGACTAGCGGGGAAGGAGAGACCCAGTACTTC | CASSTFKTSGEGETQYF
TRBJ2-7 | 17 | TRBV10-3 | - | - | TGTGCCATCAGTGAGTCGAGTCTCGGACTCCTCTCCTACGAGCAGTACTTC | CAISESSLGLLSYEQYF
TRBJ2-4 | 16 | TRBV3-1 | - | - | TGTGCCAGCAGCCCGTCCCGGGTAATGGCCAAAAACATTCAGTACTTC | CASSPSRVMAKNIQYF
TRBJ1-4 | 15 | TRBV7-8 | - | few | TGTGCCAGCAGCTTAGCGGGGGGGGCGAGGGAAAAACTGTTTTTT | CASSLAGGAREKLFF
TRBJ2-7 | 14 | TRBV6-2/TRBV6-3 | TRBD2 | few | TGTGCCAGCAGTACGGCGGGAGGATCCTACGAGCAGTACTTC | CASSTAGGSYEQYF
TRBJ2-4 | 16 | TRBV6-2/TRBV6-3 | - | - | TGTGCCAGCAGTTACGGGGGGTCAGGGGCCCAAAACATTCAGTACTTC | CASSYGGSGAQNIQYF
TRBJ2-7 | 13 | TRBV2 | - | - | TGTGCCAGCACACCAACCAACTCCTACGAGCAGTACTTC | CASTPTNSYEQYF
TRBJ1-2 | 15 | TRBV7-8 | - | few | TGTGCCAGCAGCTTAGCCCAGAGAGCTAACTATGGCTACACCTTC | CASSLAQRANYGYTF
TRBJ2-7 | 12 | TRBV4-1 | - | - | TGTGCCAGCAGCCAAGATAAAAACGAGCAGTACTTC | CASSQDKNEQYF
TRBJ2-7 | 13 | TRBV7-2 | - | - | TGTGCCAGCAGCTCTACCTGGGGCTACGAGCAGTACTTC | CASSSTWGYEQYF
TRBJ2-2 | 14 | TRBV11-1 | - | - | TGTGCCAGCAGCTTAACAGGGTCCGACGGGGAGCTGTTTTTT | CASSLTGSDGELFF
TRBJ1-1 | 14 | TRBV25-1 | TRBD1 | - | TGTGCCAGCAGTGATCGCAGGGGGGGCACTGAAGCTTTCTTT | CASSDRRGGTEAFF
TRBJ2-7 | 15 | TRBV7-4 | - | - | TGTGCCAGCAGCTCCCCCGGACTCGGGGGCTACGAGCAGTACTTC | CASSSPGLGGYEQYF
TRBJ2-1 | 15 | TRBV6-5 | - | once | TGTGCCAGCAGCCCCTCGCCCGGGACCACGAATGAGCAGTTCTTC | CASSPSPGTTNEQFF
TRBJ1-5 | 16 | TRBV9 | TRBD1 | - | TGTGCCAGCAGCCCTAGAGGGGACAGCTCGGAGCAGCCCCAGCATTTT | CASSPRGDSSEQPQHF
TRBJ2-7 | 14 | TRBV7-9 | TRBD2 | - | TGTGCCAGCAGCCGAAGCGGGATATCCTACGAGCAGTACTTC | CASSRSGISYEQYF
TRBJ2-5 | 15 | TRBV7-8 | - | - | TGTGCCAGCAGCTTGGGTCGGTCTAGGGGGGAGACCCAGTACTTC | CASSLGRSRGETQYF